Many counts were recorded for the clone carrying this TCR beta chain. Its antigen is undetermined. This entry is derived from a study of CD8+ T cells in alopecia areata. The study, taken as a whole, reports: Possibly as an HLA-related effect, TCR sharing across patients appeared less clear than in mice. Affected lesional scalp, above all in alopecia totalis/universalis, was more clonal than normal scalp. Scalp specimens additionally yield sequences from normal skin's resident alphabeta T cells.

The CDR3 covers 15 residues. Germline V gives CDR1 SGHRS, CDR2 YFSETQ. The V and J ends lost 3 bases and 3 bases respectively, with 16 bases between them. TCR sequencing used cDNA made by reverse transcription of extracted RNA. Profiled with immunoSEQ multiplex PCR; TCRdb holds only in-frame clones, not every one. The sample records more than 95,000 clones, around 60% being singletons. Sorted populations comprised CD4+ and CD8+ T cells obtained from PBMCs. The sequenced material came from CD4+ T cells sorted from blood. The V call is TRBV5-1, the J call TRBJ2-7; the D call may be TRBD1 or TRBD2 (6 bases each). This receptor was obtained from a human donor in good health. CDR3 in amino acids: CASSWGATYNYEQYF. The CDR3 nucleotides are TGCGCCAGCAGCTGGGGGGCTACCTACAACTACGAGCAGTACTTC.